This T cell receptor beta chain was sequenced during a study of cytomegalovirus exposure and HLA in healthy donors. Study results and limitations: Cytomegalovirus status was reportedly diagnosed by the classifier with high sensitivity and specificity.

Primers for the PCR totalled 60 Vbeta and 13 Jbeta. Measured with immunoSEQ multiplex PCR; TCRdb has only the in-frame clones, and not every one. The table has over 85,000 clones, around 81% seen once. Turning to this clone: The target antigen is unknown.

The CDR3 has 15 amino acids. V lost 6 bases to trimming and J lost 2 bases; unmatched junction nucleotides: 8. Germline V gene sequence: CDR1 MNHNY, CDR2 SVGAGI (reference sequence). The sample taken for sequencing was PBMCs. The V gene is TRBV6-6, the J gene TRBJ2-7, with TRBD2 matching 9 bases. The TCR sequence derives from a female donor in good health and CMV-seropositive. CDR3 protein: CASSVLAGTTYEQYF. CDR3 sequence (DNA): TGTGCCAGCAGCGTTCTAGCGGGGACCACCTACGAGCAGTACTTC.